This TCR beta chain emerged from a study of immune reconstitution after stem cell transplant in scleroderma. Using its own MiXCR run on the RT-PCR reads, TCRdb lists one record per CDR3 protein. Of about 3,200 distinct CDR3 sequences listed, 9% are singletons. Trimming removed 6 bases from V and 4 bases from J, with 9 bases in between. CDR3 size: 12 residues. CDR1 is SQVTM and CDR2 is ANQGSEA in the germline V gene. This clonotype is medium-sized by share. The TCR sequence derives from a female donor with systemic sclerosis. The V and J genes are TRBV29-1 and TRBJ1-4; D call uncertain. This specimen was acquired before or after autologous hematopoietic stem cell transplantation (not recorded which). The CDR3 is CSVLHRNEKLFF. The CDR3 coding sequence is TGCAGCGTCTTACATCGTAATGAAAAACTGTTTTTT.